The next 14 T cell receptor beta chains were all read from a single sample in a study of blood T cell repertoires in COVID-19. TCRdb's table, derived via immunoSEQ multiplex PCR, lists solely in-frame clones and lacks some. Of 250,000 to 300,000 clones listed, roughly 85% are singletons. The specimen was peripheral blood. These receptors all stem from a man aged 45-65 years with active or convalescent COVID-19.

This chain links TRBV10-2 with TRBJ2-2, with 14 bases identical to TRBD2. The J segment lost 5 bases and the V segment lost 5 bases, leaving 4 bases of the junction unmatched. Germline loops: CDR1 WSHSY, CDR2 SAAADI. The CDR3 runs 16 residues. The CDR3 DNA reads TGCGCCAGCAGTACGACTAGCGGGAGGGCGACCGGGGAGCTGTTTTTT. It encodes CASSTTSGRATGELFF.

V is TRBV5-8 and J is TRBJ2-5; 11 nucleotides align to TRBD2. J lost 5 bases, V lost 4 bases, and 10 bases had no gene match. This CDR3 is 16 amino acids long. In germline, CDR1 is SGHTS, CDR2 YDEGEE. CDR3 sequence reads: CASSAGTSGRGETQYF. As DNA, the CDR3 is TGTGCCAGCAGCGCCGGGACTAGCGGTAGAGGGGAGACCCAGTACTTC.

V usage is TRBV5-1 and J usage is TRBJ1-1; tentative D call: TRBD1 (5 bases). V lost 3 bases and J lost 6, with 15 bases in between. Germline V gene sequence: CDR1 SGHRS, CDR2 YFSETQ. The length of the CDR3 is 14 residues. The CDR3 spells CASSSAGLVAEAFF. For the CDR3, the DNA is TGCGCCAGCAGCTCAGCAGGGTTAGTTGCTGAAGCTTTCTTT.

The chain carries TRBV14 and TRBJ1-1, with TRBD1 identical over 8 bases. Germline V lookup: CDR1 SGHDN, CDR2 FVKESK. CDR3 length: 17 amino acids. The ends lost 7 bases at V and 5 bases at J; junction bases unmatched: 18. CDR3 residues: CASNYVGTGRGWTEAFF. The CDR3 nucleotides are TGTGCCAGCAACTACGTTGGGACAGGACGGGGGTGGACTGAAGCTTTCTTT.

This clone was counted between two and nine times. The chain joins TRBV12-3 or TRBV12-4 to TRBJ1-1; 7 bases are shared with TRBD1. This CDR3 comprises 13 residues. V was clipped by 10 bases and J by 1 base; unmatched bases: 6. The DNA of the CDR3 is TGTGCCACCTCGGGACAGCGGAACACTGAAGCTTTCTTT. It translates to CATSGQRNTEAFF.

V usage is TRBV7-2 and J usage is TRBJ2-3; 10 bases are a match to TRBD2. Per germline, CDR1 SGHTA and CDR2 FQGNSA. J was trimmed by 9 bases and V by 1 base; bases with no gene match: 7. The CDR3 covers 15 residues. The CDR3 loop reads CASSLEASGSGTQYF. The CDR3 DNA reads as TGTGCCAGCAGCTTAGAGGCTAGCGGGAGTGGCACGCAGTATTTT.

The table lists this clone with a count of one. The rearrangement links TRBV3-1 (or the pseudogene TRBV3-2) to TRBJ2-3, with D perhaps TRBD2 (7 bases). The CDR3 totals 18 residues. The germline gives CDR1 LGHDT, CDR2 YNNKEL (reference sequence). V dropped 0 bases and J dropped 3 bases, with 19 bases sitting between them. The CDR3 reads CASSQEDLTGRETDTQYF. CDR3 bases: TGTGCCAGCAGCCAAGAAGACCTAACAGGGCGGGAGACAGATACGCAGTATTTT.

This chain joins TRBV5-4 and TRBJ2-3; D possibly corresponds to TRBD2 (5 bases). V was clipped by 4 bases and J by 1 base, with 13 bases between them. This CDR3 region has 15 residues. Germline loops: CDR1 SGHNT, CDR2 YYREEE (reference sequence). The CDR3 nucleotides read TGTGCCAGCAGCCCGGACGGGCGGGGCACAGATACGCAGTATTTT. Its translation is CASSPDGRGTDTQYF.

The chain couples TRBV4-1 to TRBJ1-5; TRBD1 matches 9 bases. CDR1 and CDR2 from the germline V gene are MGHRA and YSYEKL. There are 15 residues in the CDR3. V shed 4 bases and J 1 base; nucleotides not matched to a gene: 2. The CDR3 sequence: CASSPDRGSNQPQHF. In DNA form, the CDR3 reads TGCGCCAGCAGCCCGGACAGGGGAAGCAATCAGCCCCAGCATTTT.

The gene calls are TRBV13 and TRBJ2-1; TRBD2 matches at 15 bases. Germline V lookup: CDR1 PRHDT, CDR2 FYEKMQ (reference sequence). V gave up 6 bases and J gave up 4 bases; unmatched junction bases: 4. The CDR3 is 16 residues long. The CDR3 loop reads CASSQGTSGGYNEQFF. CDR3 DNA: TGTGCCAGCAGTCAAGGGACTAGCGGGGGGTACAATGAGCAGTTCTTC.

V gene TRBV6-5 combines with J gene TRBJ1-3; the D gene is possibly TRBD1 (5 bases). V lost 0 bases, J lost 2 bases, and 8 bases lay in between. Germline-derived CDR1 and CDR2 are MNHEY and SVGAGI. This CDR3 spans 15 amino acids. The CDR3: CASSYSSGTGNTIYF. Here the CDR3 DNA reads TGTGCCAGCAGTTACTCGTCAGGGACTGGAAACACCATATATTTT.

This clone was seen only a few times. The chain uses TRBV28 and TRBJ2-7; possibly TRBD2 for D (5 bases). V lost 3 bases and J 2 bases, leaving 11 bases between the germline ends. The CDR3 loop spans 14 amino acids. The V gene's germline CDR1 is MDHEN and CDR2 SYDVKM. The CDR3 protein is CASSFGNTAYEQYF. CDR3 bases: TGTGCCAGCAGTTTCGGGAATACCGCCTACGAGCAGTACTTC.

The chain has TRBV6-5 and TRBJ2-3; no firm D call. The CDR3 runs 13 residues. The V and J ends lost 6 bases and 2 bases respectively, with 9 bases between them. Germline V gives CDR1 MNHEY, CDR2 SVGAGI. The CDR3 spells CASSRENTDTQYF. The CDR3 coding sequence is TGTGCCAGCAGCCGAGAAAACACAGATACGCAGTATTTT.

The chain has TRBV29-1 and TRBJ2-1, with 8 nucleotides matching TRBD1. CDR1 and CDR2 (germline): SQVTM, ANQGSEA. This CDR3 contains 12 residues. V was clipped by 4 bases and J by 5 bases; unmatched bases: 1. CDR3 in DNA: TGCAGCGTTGCGGACAGGGACAATGAGCAGTTCTTC. Encoded protein: CSVADRDNEQFF.